Shown below are 2 T cell receptor beta chains from a single sample sequenced in a study of shared clonotypes between healthy human individuals. Profiled with immunoSEQ multiplex PCR; TCRdb holds only in-frame clones, not every one. The repertoire consists of about 510,000 clones, with more than 65% occurring once and the leading ten covering about an eighth. Sequencing used PBMCs. The receptors derive from a woman aged 40 to 50 in good health. Some clones in this sample may be carry-over from other donors' samples.

The table lists this clone with a few counts. The chain carries TRBV4-2 and TRBJ2-3, with D possibly being TRBD2 (6 bases). Trimming pared 4 bases from V and 0 bases from J, leaving 17 bases between. The CDR3 sequence is 17 residues long. CDR1 and CDR2 (germline): LGHNA, YNFKEQ. CDR3 in DNA: TGTGCCAGCAGCCCATGGGGTAGTGCGGGAAGCACAGATACGCAGTATTTT. Amino acids: CASSPWGSAGSTDTQYF.

About this clone: This sample also contains other DNA sequences that code for the same CDR3. The CDR3 protein is CASSLRTGGNNEQFF. The CDR3 bases are TGCGCCAGCAGCTTGAGGACAGGAGGTAACAATGAGCAGTTCTTC. The chain links TRBV5-1 to TRBJ2-1, with 7 bases identical to TRBD1. Germline values: CDR1 SGHRS, CDR2 YFSETQ. V was pared by 1 base and J by 5 bases, with 6 bases of the junction left unmatched. The CDR3 is 15 residues long. Drawing the rest from reference TRBV5-1 and TRBJ2-1, the complete variable domain is KAGVTQTPRYLIKTRGQQVTLSCSPISGHRSVSWYQQTPGQGLQFLFEYFSETQRNKGNFPGRFSGRQFSNSRSEMNVSTLELGDSALYLCASSLRTGGNNEQFFGPGTRLTVL.